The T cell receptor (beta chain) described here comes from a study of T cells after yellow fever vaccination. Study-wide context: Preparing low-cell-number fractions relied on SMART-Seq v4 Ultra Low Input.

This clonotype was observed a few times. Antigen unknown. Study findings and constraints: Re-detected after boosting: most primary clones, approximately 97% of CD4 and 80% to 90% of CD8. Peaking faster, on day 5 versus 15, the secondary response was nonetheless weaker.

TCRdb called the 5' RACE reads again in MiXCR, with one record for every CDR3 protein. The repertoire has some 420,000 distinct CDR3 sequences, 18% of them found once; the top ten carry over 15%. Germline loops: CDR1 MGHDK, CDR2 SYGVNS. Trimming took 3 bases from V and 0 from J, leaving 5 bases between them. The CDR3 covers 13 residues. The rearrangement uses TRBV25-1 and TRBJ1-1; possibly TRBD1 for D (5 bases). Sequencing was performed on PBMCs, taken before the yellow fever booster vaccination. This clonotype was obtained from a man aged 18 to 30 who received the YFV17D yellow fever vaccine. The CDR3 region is CASSDRVNTEAFF. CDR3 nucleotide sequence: TGTGCCAGCAGTGACAGGGTGAACACTGAAGCTTTCTTT.